The 20 T cell receptor beta chains presented below share a single source sample, sequenced in a study of regulatory T cells in long-lasting Graves disease (dated by TCRdb to about 2021). This sample's time point label indicates: persistent/refractory GD, antithyroid drugs over 5 years with positive TRAb. For both TCR sequencing and RNA sequencing, RNA was extracted from PBMCs in TRIzol. Library construction relied on multiplex PCR. The listed sequencing device is Illumina HiSeq 4000. To build TCR beta libraries, CDR3 regions were amplified by Arm-PCR using iRepertoire HTBI primers. In-frame beta chains were kept once TCRdb had trimmed the public reads at Q25 with fastp and called clones with MiXCR. Each CDR3 protein gets just one entry, which takes the most common genes and DNA from the rows behind it. In this sample the table shows fewer than 400,000 distinct CDR3 sequences, under 25% of which occur a single time. Around 20% of the sample goes to the ten largest clones.

The sample here was peripheral blood mononuclear cells (PBMCs), taken when the disease was refractory, from a patient treated with antithyroid drugs. The receptors shown here come from a female donor with Graves disease.

The V and J genes are TRBV19 and TRBJ1-1; the D gene is possibly TRBD1 (6 bases). The germline CDR1 and CDR2 sequences are LNHDA and SQIVND (reference sequence). This CDR3 has 13 residues. Trimming removed 5 bases at V and 7 bases at J, with 14 bases between. The CDR3 nucleotides are TGTGCCAGTAGTCACAGGGCGAATGGTGAAGCTTTCTTT. This gives the protein CASSHRANGEAFF.

This clonotype has a single count. Just one base apart from a much larger clone, this may be a read error. V and J are TRBV12-3 or TRBV12-4 and TRBJ2-7; possibly TRBD1 for D (5 bases). The CDR3 loop spans 14 amino acids. Trimming stripped 5 bases from V and 6 bases from J, with 17 bases between. The CDR3 nucleotides read TGTGCCAGCAGTCTTTCAGGGAAAGACGGCGAGCAGTACTTC. This codes for CASSLSGKDGEQYF.

This clonotype was recorded at least ten times. The rearrangement links TRBV7-2 to TRBJ2-7; 7 bases line up with TRBD1. Germline V gene sequence: CDR1 SGHTA, CDR2 FQGNSA. The CDR3 is made up of 13 amino acids. Trimming at V came to 5 bases and at J to 3 bases, leaving 4 bases not matched to a gene. CDR3 sequence (DNA): TGTGCCAGCAGCCAGACAGGGTACTACGAGCAGTACTTC. Translation gives CASSQTGYYEQYF.

In this sample, this clonotype turned up once. A read error may explain this, as a much larger clone is one base away. The gene calls are TRBV7-9 and TRBJ2-5; no reliable D call. Per the germline V gene, CDR1 is SEHNR and CDR2 is FQNEAQ (reference sequence). The CDR3 has 12 residues. The V gene lost 5 bases and the J gene lost 7 bases, with 11 bases spanning the gap. This CDR3 reads CASSQQWGTQYF. CDR3 bases: TGTGCCAGCAGCCAGCAATGGGGGACCCAGTACTTC. Together with reference TRBV7-9 and TRBJ2-5, the CDR3 gives the full variable domain: DTGVSQNPRHKITKRGQNVTFRCDPISEHNRLYWYRQTLGQGPEFLTYFQNEAQLEKSRLLSDRFSAERPKGSFSTLEIQRTEQGDSAMYLCASSQQWGTQYFGPGTRLLVL.

This clonotype has a handful of counts. The chain joins TRBV5-6 to TRBJ2-7; the match to TRBD1 covers 7 bases. The CDR3 has 16 residues. Germline assignment: CDR1 SGHDT and CDR2 YYEEEE. Trimming removed 4 bases from V and 6 bases from J; junction bases left unmatched: 16. CDR3 DNA sequence: TGTGCCAGCAGCCTAGACAGGGAGACGACCTTAGCCGAGCAGTACTTC. Its protein is CASSLDRETTLAEQYF.

This clonotype was counted ten times or more. The chain recombines TRBV6-1 with TRBJ2-7; D unresolved. The germline V gene encodes CDR1 MNHNS and CDR2 SASEGT. CDR3 length equals 12 residues. Between the trimmed V and J ends, which lost 8 bases and 5 bases, there was a span of 13 bases. The CDR3 loop is CASGDLRDEQYF. The CDR3 DNA sequence: TGTGCCAGCGGCGATTTACGCGACGAGCAGTACTTC.

This clonotype occurred many times. The chain carries TRBV6-1 and TRBJ1-5, with D uncertain. Germline CDR1 is MNHNS and CDR2 is SASEGT. This CDR3 has 14 residues. Trimming took 1 base from V and 7 from J, leaving 11 bases between them. The CDR3 region is CASSEGMGRQPQHF. The DNA for the CDR3 is TGTGCCAGCAGTGAAGGGATGGGAAGGCAGCCCCAGCATTTT.

The table lists this clonotype with many counts. The chain employs TRBV11-2 and TRBJ2-7; D assignment may be TRBD1 or TRBD2 (5 bases each). V dropped 1 base and J dropped 8 bases, with 12 bases sitting between them. Per germline, CDR1 SGHAT and CDR2 FQNNGV. The CDR3 spans 13 residues. CDR3 sequence reads: CASSLVAPGQQYF. The CDR3 DNA reads as TGTGCCAGCAGCTTAGTGGCTCCGGGACAGCAGTACTTC.

This clonotype was recorded many times. The chain couples TRBV2 to TRBJ1-2, with D perhaps TRBD1 (5 bases). Germline assignment: CDR1 SNHLY and CDR2 FYNNEI. V shed 5 bases and J shed 2 bases, with 9 bases lying between them. This CDR3 contains 13 residues. The CDR3 reads CASSYRRNYGYTF. CDR3 DNA: TGTGCCAGCAGTTACAGGAGGAACTATGGCTACACCTTC.

This clonotype occurred many times. This rearrangement joins TRBV11-2 to TRBJ2-5; 7 positions agree with TRBD1. CDR3 length: 15 amino acids. Per germline, CDR1 SGHAT and CDR2 FQNNGV. J was trimmed by 3 bases and V by 5 bases; bases with no gene match: 9. CDR3 in DNA: TGTGCCAGCAGCACCTACCGGGACAGTGAAGAGACCCAGTACTTC. Encoded protein: CASSTYRDSEETQYF.

This clonotype was seen a handful of times. This chain connects TRBV9 to TRBJ1-1; unclear D gene. The V and J ends lost 5 bases and 1 base respectively, with 12 bases between them. This CDR3 is 14 amino acids long. Germline V gene data show CDR1 as SGDLS and CDR2 as YYNGEE. This CDR3 is CASSGVGPNTEAFF. CDR3 sequence (DNA): TGTGCCAGCAGTGGTGTCGGGCCGAACACTGAAGCTTTCTTT.

This clonotype has only a few counts. J is TRBJ2-2 and V is TRBV7-2, with 7 bases matching TRBD1. After removal of 1 base from V and 4 bases from J, the junction contained 6 bases not matched to a gene. The CDR3 has 16 amino acids. Germline V gene sequence: CDR1 SGHTA, CDR2 FQGNSA. In DNA form, the CDR3 reads TGTGCCAGCAGCTTAGTATCTGGGACAGCCACCGGGGAGCTGTTTTTT. Translation gives CASSLVSGTATGELFF.

The gene calls are TRBV20-1 and TRBJ1-1; the D is unclear. The CDR3 is made up of 12 amino acids. The V and J ends lost 6 bases and 4 bases respectively, with 12 bases between them. Germline CDR1 DFQATT, CDR2 SNEGSKA (reference sequence). CDR3 in DNA: TGCAGTGCAAGGAAGGGAATCACTGAAGCTTTCTTT. Translated: CSARKGITEAFF.

There are a few counts of this clonotype. V usage is TRBV28 and J usage is TRBJ2-4; D unclear. CDR1 is MDHEN, CDR2 SYDVKM, per germline. V shed 3 bases and J shed 6 bases, with 12 bases lying between them. The CDR3 has 14 residues. CDR3 DNA sequence: TGTGCCAGCAGTTTGGTTGTTAGTGGAAACATTCAGTACTTC. Protein product: CASSLVVSGNIQYF.

This clonotype was counted a single time. The gene calls are TRBV28 and TRBJ2-1; the D is unclear. The CDR3 spans 13 residues. Trimming shortened V by 3 bases and J by 7 bases, and 10 bases separated the two germline ends. In germline, CDR1 is MDHEN, CDR2 SYDVKM. The CDR3 here is CASSFITKNEQFF. The CDR3 region has the DNA TGTGCCAGCAGTTTTATTACCAAGAATGAGCAGTTCTTC.

This clonotype occurred many times. The rearrangement joins TRBV5-1 to TRBJ2-7; D might be TRBD1 or TRBD2, each matching 5 bases. The CDR3 covers 15 residues. CDR1 and CDR2 (germline): SGHRS, YFSETQ. Trimming took 0 bases from V and 3 from J, leaving 13 bases between them. CDR3 DNA: TGCGCCAGCAGCTTGGCCTGGGGGACCCACTACGAGCAGTACTTC. This sequence encodes CASSLAWGTHYEQYF.

The chain links TRBV10-3 to TRBJ1-1; tentative D call: TRBD1 (5 bases). V was trimmed by 4 bases and J by 3 bases, leaving 21 bases between them. CDR1 is ENHRY, CDR2 SYGVKD, per germline. The CDR3 extends over 17 amino acids. CDR3 coding DNA: TGTGCCATCAGTGGGCGGGGGGGGTTGACTCAAGACACTGAAGCTTTCTTT. Protein product: CAISGRGGLTQDTEAFF.

The chain links TRBV15 to TRBJ2-6; possibly TRBD1 for D (5 bases). This CDR3 region has 15 residues. The V gene lost 0 bases and the J gene lost 3 bases, with 6 bases spanning the gap. Per the germline V gene, CDR1 is LNHNV and CDR2 is YYDKDF (reference sequence). CDR3 sequence (DNA): TGTGCCACCAGCAGAGACAGGGTTGGGGCCAACGTCCTGACTTTC. As protein: CATSRDRVGANVLTF.

This clonotype was recorded at least ten times. The V call is TRBV5-4, the J call TRBJ1-1; D unresolved. With 0 bases removed from V and 5 bases from J, the gap between germline ends came to 5 bases. This CDR3 has 12 residues. Germline CDR1 is SGHNT and CDR2 is YYREEE (reference sequence). CDR3 sequence (DNA): TGTGCCAGCAGCTTGGGGATGACTGAAGCTTTCTTT. It encodes CASSLGMTEAFF.

A word on this clonotype: An end of the junction differs from the germline gene, which may be a read error. This chain connects TRBV19 to TRBJ1-1; 8 nucleotides match TRBD1. Germline CDR1 is LNHDA and CDR2 is SQIVND (reference sequence). This CDR3 is 15 amino acids long. The CDR3 reads CASSARTGFATEALF. The CDR3 DNA is TGTGCCAGTAGCGCCCGGACAGGGTTTGCCACTGAAGCTCTCTTT.